These T cell receptor beta chains were read from a single sample in a study of T-cell memory formation after mild COVID-19. TCRdb fed the 5' RACE reads into MiXCR, producing one record per CDR3 protein. The data contain about 470,000 distinct CDR3 sequences, roughly 23% of them singletons. Source material: PBMCs or a T cell subset sorted from them (not recorded which). These receptors originate from an adult woman who had mild COVID-19 (a few samples of this study predate the infection). Cell type and time point are not known. Each CDR3 is given with its conserved first and last residue. D genes are given only for firm matches. Clone size appears in some rows only: once, few, many, or a class for an expanded clone.

D | J | V | size | CDR3 | DNA
TRBD2 | TRBJ2-2 | TRBV7-2 | once | CASRHGLAGGRTGELFF | TGTGCCAGCAGACATGGACTAGCGGGAGGAAGGACCGGGGAGCTGTTTTTT
TRBD1 | TRBJ2-5 | TRBV18 | . | CASSSQGQEWETQYF | TGTGCCAGCTCATCACAGGGGCAGGAATGGGAGACCCAGTACTTC
. | TRBJ1-6 | TRBV6-1 | . | CASIGLGNGGTYNSPLHF | TGTGCCAGCATCGGTTTGGGGAACGGGGGAACCTATAATTCACCCCTCCACTTT
. | TRBJ2-5 | TRBV4-2 | . | CASSQDYFGGAGETQYF | TGTGCCAGCAGCCAAGATTATTTTGGGGGGGCCGGAGAGACCCAGTACTTC
TRBD1 | TRBJ1-1 | TRBV7-2 | . | CASSSRPGQGNTEAFF | TGTGCCAGCAGCTCCCGTCCGGGACAGGGGAACACTGAAGCTTTCTTT
TRBD1 | TRBJ2-7 | TRBV7-9 | few | CASSSLGTGDHEQYF | TGTGCCAGCAGCTCCCTTGGGACAGGGGACCACGAGCAGTACTTC
TRBD2 | TRBJ2-1 | TRBV9 | . | CASSAVAGAYNEQFF | TGTGCCAGCAGCGCGGTAGCGGGAGCTTACAATGAGCAGTTCTTC
TRBD2 | TRBJ2-1 | TRBV4-1 | few | CASSQVSGGAYEQFF | TGCGCCAGCAGCCAAGTCAGCGGGGGGGCCTATGAGCAGTTCTTC
TRBD1 | TRBJ2-5 | TRBV7-2 | . | CASSPTGDPVKTQYF | TGTGCCAGCAGTCCTACAGGGGACCCGGTGAAGACCCAGTACTTC
TRBD2 | TRBJ2-7 | TRBV6-6 | . | CASSYSALAGGTTWEQYF | TGTGCCAGCAGTTACTCCGCACTAGCGGGAGGGACGACGTGGGAGCAGTACTTC